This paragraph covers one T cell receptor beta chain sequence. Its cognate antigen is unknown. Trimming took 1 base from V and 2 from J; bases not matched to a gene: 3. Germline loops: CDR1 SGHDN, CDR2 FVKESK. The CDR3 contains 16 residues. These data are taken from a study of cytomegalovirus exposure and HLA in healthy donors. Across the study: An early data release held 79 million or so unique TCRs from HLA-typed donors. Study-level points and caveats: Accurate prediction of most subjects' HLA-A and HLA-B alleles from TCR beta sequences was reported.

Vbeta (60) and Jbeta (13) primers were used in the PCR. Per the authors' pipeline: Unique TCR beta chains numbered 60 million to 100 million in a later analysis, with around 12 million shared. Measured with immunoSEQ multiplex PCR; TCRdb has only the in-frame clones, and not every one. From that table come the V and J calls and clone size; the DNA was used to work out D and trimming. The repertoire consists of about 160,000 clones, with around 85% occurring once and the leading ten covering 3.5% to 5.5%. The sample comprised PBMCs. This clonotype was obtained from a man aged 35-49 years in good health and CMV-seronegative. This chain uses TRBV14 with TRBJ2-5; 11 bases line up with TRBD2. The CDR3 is CASSQGGLAEQETQYF. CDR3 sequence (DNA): TGTGCCAGCAGCCAAGGGGGACTAGCGGAACAAGAGACCCAGTACTTC. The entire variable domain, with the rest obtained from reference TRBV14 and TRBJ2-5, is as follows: EAGVTQFPSHSVIEKGQTVTLRCDPISGHDNLYWYRRVMGKEIKFLLHFVKESKQDESGMPNNRFLAERTGGTYSTLKVQPAELEDSGVYFCASSQGGLAEQETQYFGPGTRLLVL.